This T cell receptor (beta chain) was captured by sequencing in a study of shared clonotypes between healthy human individuals. Whole-study results and caveats: Naive subsets typically showed greater estimated richness than memory subsets.

The germline gives CDR1 SGHAT, CDR2 FQNNGV. The CDR3 extends over 13 amino acids. The V and J ends lost 5 bases and 6 bases respectively, with 11 bases between them. Repertoires were generated with immunoSEQ multiplex PCR, while TCRdb's copy carries only in-frame clones and drops some. The sample lists roughly 650,000 clones, 95% to 98% seen once, with about 0.057% in the top ten. Of note for this clone: Its antigen is currently unknown.

This TCR was sampled from a woman in her twenties or thirties in good health. Sequencing input: naive CD4+ T cells sorted from blood. Subset meaning: CD45RA+ positively selected. The chain recombines TRBV11-2 with TRBJ2-1, with D unresolved. The CDR3 DNA follows: TGTGCCAGCAGCAGCACTTACGTCAATGAGCAGTTCTTC. Its protein is CASSSTYVNEQFF.